Each of the 20 T cell receptor beta chains below was sequenced from the same sample in a study of tumor-infiltrating lymphocytes in oesophageal squamous cell carcinoma. TCRdb used MiXCR to reprocess the PCR reads, holding one entry per CDR3 protein. The data show approximately 17,000 distinct CDR3 sequences, with about 40% seen just once and around 40% held by the top ten. Sequenced: blood. These receptors all come from a female donor with esophageal squamous cell carcinoma.

This clonotype was found many times. The J gene is TRBJ2-7, the V gene TRBV12-3 or TRBV12-4; D remains ambiguous. This CDR3 spans 12 amino acids. Trimming left V 6 bases short and J 3 bases short, with 9 bases between. In nucleotides, the CDR3 is TGTGCCAGCAGCCCTACTTACTACGAGCAGTACTTC. Protein: CASSPTYYEQYF.

The gene calls are TRBV28 and TRBJ1-1; maybe TRBD1 (5 bases). In germline, CDR1 is MDHEN, CDR2 SYDVKM. Trimming removed 7 bases at V and 5 bases at J, with 11 bases between. This CDR3 is built from 12 residues. The chain's CDR3 is CASKSGGTEAFF. The CDR3 DNA reads as TGTGCCAGCAAGTCGGGGGGAACTGAAGCTTTCTTT.

The V and J genes are TRBV7-9 and TRBJ2-1; D is uncertain. CDR3 length equals 11 residues. Between the trimmed V and J ends, which lost 2 bases and 12 bases, there was a span of 8 bases. Germline V gene sequence: CDR1 SEHNR, CDR2 FQNEAQ (reference sequence). The CDR3 region has the DNA TGTGCCAGCAGCTTAACAATCTGGCAGTTCTTC. This encodes CASSLTIWQFF.

The genes are TRBV28 and TRBJ2-3; TRBD2 is a possible D gene (7 bases). The germline V and J ends were trimmed by 2 bases and 2 bases, with 17 bases remaining between them. This CDR3 is 17 amino acids long. Per the germline V gene, CDR1 is MDHEN and CDR2 is SYDVKM. The CDR3 nucleotides read TGTGCCAGCAGTTTAGGGGGGGGGACAAGGCTCACAGATACGCAGTATTTT. This encodes CASSLGGGTRLTDTQYF.

The V call is TRBV7-8, the J call TRBJ2-6; D not resolved. The J call may be incorrect, as the DNA end agrees better with TRBJ2-7. There are 14 residues in the CDR3. CDR1 and CDR2 from the germline V gene are SGHVS and FQNEAQ. The CDR3, as DNA: TGTGCCAGCAGCTTAGGGTCCGGGTCCGACGAGCAGTACTTC. The encoded protein is CASSLGSGSDEQYF.

At least ten counts were recorded for this clonotype. The genes are TRBV11-3 and TRBJ2-1; TRBD2 might be the D (6 bases). The ends were cut back, 5 bases at V and 0 bases at J, with 11 bases in the middle. Germline assignment: CDR1 SGHNT and CDR2 YENEEA. The CDR3 has 15 residues. CDR3 residues: CASSRLGSSYNEQFF. CDR3 nucleotides: TGTGCCAGCAGCCGACTAGGGAGCTCCTACAATGAGCAGTTCTTC.

The V and J genes are TRBV11-2 and TRBJ2-1, with 10 bases matching TRBD2. Germline lookup yields CDR1 SGHAT and CDR2 FQNNGV. V was clipped by 2 bases and J by 15 bases; unmatched bases: 16. CDR3 length: 16 residues. The CDR3 DNA sequence: TGTGCCAGCAGCTTAAGGGATTCTAGCGGGGGCGCCGTTTTGTTCTTC. Amino acid sequence: CASSLRDSSGGAVLFF.

V usage is TRBV7-9 and J usage is TRBJ2-3, with TRBD2 identical over 10 bases. The CDR3 has 17 residues. J lost 4 bases, V lost 2 bases, and 9 bases had no gene match. Germline loops: CDR1 SEHNR, CDR2 FQNEAQ (reference sequence). CDR3 sequence reads: CASSLTSGGGGADTQYF. The CDR3, as DNA: TGTGCCAGCAGCTTAACCAGCGGGGGGGGCGGGGCAGATACGCAGTATTTT.

CDR3 nucleotide sequence: TGTGCCAGCAGACTTAGCGGGAGGTACAATGAGCAGTTCTTC. This translates into CASRLSGRYNEQFF. The chain links TRBV7-6 to TRBJ2-1, with TRBD2 matching 10 bases. The CDR3 consists of 14 residues. The germline V gene has CDR1 SGHVS and CDR2 FNYEAQ. Trimming removed 6 bases from V and 4 bases from J; junction bases left unmatched: 3. Drawing the rest from reference TRBV7-6 and TRBJ2-1, the complete variable domain is GAGVSQSPRYKVTKRGQDVALRCDPISGHVSLYWYRQALGQGPEFLTYFNYEAQQDKSGLPNDRFSAERPEGSISTLTIQRTEQRDSAMYRCASRLSGRYNEQFFGPGTRLTVL.

V usage is TRBV7-2 and J usage is TRBJ1-5; no clear D. Germline lookup yields CDR1 SGHTA and CDR2 FQGNSA. CDR3 length: 13 amino acids. Trimming pared 3 bases from V and 7 bases from J, leaving 10 bases between. The CDR3 loop is CASSFTEKQPQHF. For the CDR3, the DNA is TGTGCCAGCAGCTTTACCGAGAAACAGCCCCAGCATTTT.

This clonotype was seen more than once but under ten times. This chain connects TRBV7-6 to TRBJ2-2; the D gene is possibly TRBD2 (6 bases). Germline V gives CDR1 SGHVS, CDR2 FNYEAQ. Between the trimmed V and J ends, which lost 7 bases and 2 bases, there was a span of 17 bases. CDR3 length: 16 residues. The CDR3 DNA sequence: TGTGCCAGCAACCCCGCGGGGCGGATTAACACCGGGGAGCTGTTTTTT. Encoded protein: CASNPAGRINTGELFF. The complete variable domain, with remaining parts taken from reference TRBV7-6 and TRBJ2-2, reads GAGVSQSPRYKVTKRGQDVALRCDPISGHVSLYWYRQALGQGPEFLTYFNYEAQQDKSGLPNDRFSAERPEGSISTLTIQRTEQRDSAMYRCASNPAGRINTGELFFGEGSRLTVL.

By proportion, this clonotype is medium-sized. This chain links TRBV28 with TRBJ2-7; 11 bases are shared with TRBD2. V was pared by 3 bases and J by 3 bases, with 10 bases of the junction left unmatched. Looked up from germline, CDR1 is MDHEN and CDR2 is SYDVKM. This CDR3 is 17 amino acids long. The CDR3 nucleotides read TGTGCCAGCAGTTTGGGACTAGCGGTATGGGCTTACTACGAGCAGTACTTC. This gives the protein CASSLGLAVWAYYEQYF.

Regarding this clonotype: Given the absence of the conserved phenylalanine or tryptophan at the CDR3 end, a read error is likely. It is unclear where the CDR3 begins or ends on the DNA, so no DNA is shown, and the CDR3 is as TCRdb lists it. The genes are TRBV28 and TRBJ2-7. Germline CDR1 is MDHEN and CDR2 is SYDVKM. 13 amino acids form the CDR3, both terminal residues included. CDR3 residues: CASSPHYEQYFGN.

This chain joins TRBV7-6 and TRBJ2-5; 7 nucleotides line up with TRBD2. CDR3 size: 14 residues. V gave up 5 bases and J gave up 5 bases; unmatched junction bases: 8. Germline-derived CDR1 and CDR2 are SGHVS and FNYEAQ. This CDR3 is CASSPGTIGETQYF. The CDR3 DNA is TGTGCCAGCAGCCCCGGGACTATTGGGGAGACCCAGTACTTC. Together with reference TRBV7-6 and TRBJ2-5, the CDR3 gives the full variable domain: GAGVSQSPRYKVTKRGQDVALRCDPISGHVSLYWYRQALGQGPEFLTYFNYEAQQDKSGLPNDRFSAERPEGSISTLTIQRTEQRDSAMYRCASSPGTIGETQYFGPGTRLLVL.

The chain combines TRBV7-9 with TRBJ1-4; maybe TRBD1 (5 bases). The CDR3 is 13 residues long. Germline CDR1 reads SEHNR; CDR2 reads FQNEAQ (reference sequence). V was shortened by 5 bases and J by 16 bases, with 20 bases between the two germline ends. The CDR3 sequence is CASSMDNTYEQFF. CDR3 DNA: TGTGCCAGCAGCATGGACAACACCTACGAGCAGTTTTTT.

This clonotype was seen many times. CDR3 sequence (DNA): TGTGCCAGCAGATCCCCGGGACAGGGGAATGAAAAACTGTTTTTT. The encoded protein is CASRSPGQGNEKLFF. The V gene is TRBV11-2, the J gene TRBJ1-4; TRBD1 agrees at 10 bases. CDR3 size: 15 residues. Germline V lookup: CDR1 SGHAT, CDR2 FQNNGV. Trimming removed 6 bases from V and 5 bases from J; junction bases left unmatched: 6. The full variable domain, completed using reference TRBV11-2 and TRBJ1-4, is EAGVAQSPRYKIIEKRQSVAFWCNPISGHATLYWYQQILGQGPKLLIQFQNNGVVDDSQLPKDRFSAERLKGVDSTLKIQPAKLEDSAVYLCASRSPGQGNEKLFFGSGTQLSVL.

Only a few counts were recorded for this clonotype. This chain links TRBV7-2 with TRBJ2-3, with 7 nucleotides matching TRBD2. Germline CDR1 and CDR2: SGHTA and FQGNSA. Trimming cost V 1 base and J 0 bases; bases outside gene matches: 10. The CDR3 runs 18 residues. The CDR3: CASSLESVRELSTDTQYF. The CDR3 coding sequence is TGTGCCAGCAGCTTAGAATCGGTGCGGGAGCTTAGCACAGATACGCAGTATTTT.

The rearrangement links TRBV5-4 to TRBJ2-4; weak D call: TRBD1 (5 bases). The end of the DNA fits TRBJ2-6 better, so the J call may be wrong. The CDR3 sequence is 15 residues long. The germline CDR1 and CDR2 sequences are SGHNT and YYREEE (reference sequence). CDR3 DNA sequence: TGTGCCAGCAGCTTGGTAGGGGCCGGGGCCAACGTCCTGACTTTC. Amino acids: CASSLVGAGANVLTF.

This clonotype appeared many times. The V gene is TRBV10-2, the J gene TRBJ2-7; 9 bases line up with TRBD2. With 9 bases clipped from V and 7 bases from J, the junction kept 13 bases outside the gene matches. Germline loops: CDR1 WSHSY, CDR2 SAAADI. This CDR3 spans 14 amino acids. CDR3 loop: CASRLAAFRDEQYF. The CDR3 bases are TGCGCCAGTCGACTAGCGGCCTTTCGGGATGAGCAGTACTTC.

This clonotype has ten or more counts. The J gene is TRBJ1-1, the V gene TRBV24-1; D remains ambiguous. V lost 3 bases to trimming and J lost 1 base, with 2 bases between them. From germline, CDR1 is KGHDR and CDR2 SFDVKD. The CDR3 loop spans 12 amino acids. The CDR3 here is CATSDPNTEAFF. CDR3 in DNA: TGTGCCACCAGTGATCCGAACACTGAAGCTTTCTTT.